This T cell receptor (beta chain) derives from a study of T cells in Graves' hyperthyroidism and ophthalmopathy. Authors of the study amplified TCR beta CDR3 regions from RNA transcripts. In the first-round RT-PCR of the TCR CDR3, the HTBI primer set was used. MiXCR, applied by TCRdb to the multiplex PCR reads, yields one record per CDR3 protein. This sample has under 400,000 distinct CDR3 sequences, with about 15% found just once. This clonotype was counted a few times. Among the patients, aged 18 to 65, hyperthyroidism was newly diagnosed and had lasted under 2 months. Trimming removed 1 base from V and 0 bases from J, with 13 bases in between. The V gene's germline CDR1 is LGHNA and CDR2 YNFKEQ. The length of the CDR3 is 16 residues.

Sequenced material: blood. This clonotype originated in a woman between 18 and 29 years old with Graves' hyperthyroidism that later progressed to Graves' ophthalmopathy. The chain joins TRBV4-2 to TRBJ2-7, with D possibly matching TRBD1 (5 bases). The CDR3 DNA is TGTGCCAGCAGCCAAGGGGGCCTAGACACCTCCTACGAGCAGTACTTC. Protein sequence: CASSQGGLDTSYEQYF.